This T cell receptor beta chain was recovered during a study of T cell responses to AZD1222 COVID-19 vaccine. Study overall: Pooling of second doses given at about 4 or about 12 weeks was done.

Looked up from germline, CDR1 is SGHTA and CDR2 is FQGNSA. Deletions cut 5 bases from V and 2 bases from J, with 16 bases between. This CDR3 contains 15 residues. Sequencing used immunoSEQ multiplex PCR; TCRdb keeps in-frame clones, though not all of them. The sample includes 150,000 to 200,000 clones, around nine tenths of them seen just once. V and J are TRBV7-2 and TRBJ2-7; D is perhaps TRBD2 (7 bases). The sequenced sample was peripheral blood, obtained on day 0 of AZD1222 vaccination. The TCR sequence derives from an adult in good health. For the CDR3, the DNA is TGTGCCAGCAGCAGGGGGGGCCCCGGGACCTACGAGCAGTACTTC. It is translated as CASSRGGPGTYEQYF.